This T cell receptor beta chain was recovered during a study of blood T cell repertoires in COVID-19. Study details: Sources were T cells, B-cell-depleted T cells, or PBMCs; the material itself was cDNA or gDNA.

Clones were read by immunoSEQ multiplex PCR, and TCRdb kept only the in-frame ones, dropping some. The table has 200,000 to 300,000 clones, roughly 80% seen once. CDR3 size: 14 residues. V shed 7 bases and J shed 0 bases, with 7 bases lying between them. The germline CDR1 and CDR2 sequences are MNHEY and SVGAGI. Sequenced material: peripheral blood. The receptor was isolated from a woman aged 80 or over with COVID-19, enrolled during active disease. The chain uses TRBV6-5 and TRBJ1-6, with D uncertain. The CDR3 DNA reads TGTGCCAGCATCGGGAGCTCCTATAATTCACCCCTCCACTTT. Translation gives CASIGSSYNSPLHF.